The rows below give T cell receptor beta chains drawn from one sample of a study of T cell changes during pregnancy in multiple sclerosis. This table comes from immunoSEQ multiplex PCR, and its TCRdb copy is limited to in-frame clones, with some not included. The sample holds about 36,000 clones; 92% are singletons and the top ten take approximately 0.5%. The sequenced sample was CD4+ T cells from peripheral blood mononuclear cells, obtained after pregnancy. These receptors came from a female donor with multiple sclerosis, enrolled in a pregnancy study. Both conserved end residues are part of each CDR3. D genes are given only for firm matches. Only some rows state a clone size, as once, few, many or a class for expanded clones.

d_call | j_call | v_call | clone_size | cdr3_aa | cdr3_nt
TRBD2 | TRBJ2-2 | TRBV19 | NA | CASSPQGLAGGRTGELFF | TGTGCCAGTAGTCCACAGGGACTAGCGGGGGGTCGGACCGGGGAGCTGTTTTTT
NA | TRBJ1-3 | TRBV7-3 | NA | CASSSGSGLGNTIYF | TGTGCCAGCAGTTCGGGATCGGGACTGGGAAACACCATATATTTT
TRBD2 | TRBJ2-2 | TRBV7-3 | NA | CASSPTLRGSPGELFF | TGTGCCAGCAGCCCAACGCTGCGGGGGTCTCCCGGGGAGCTGTTTTTT
NA | TRBJ1-1 | TRBV15 | once | CATRGAGNTEAFF | TGTGCCACCAGGGGCGCTGGCAACACTGAAGCTTTCTTT
NA | TRBJ2-5 | TRBV7-6 | NA | CASSQGGETQYF | TGTGCCAGCAGCCAGGGGGGAGAGACCCAGTACTTC
TRBD2 | TRBJ2-7 | TRBV19 | NA | CASSITGGTYEQYF | TGTGCCAGTAGTATAACGGGGGGTACCTACGAGCAGTACTTC
NA | TRBJ1-2 | TRBV4-1 | NA | CASSQIGPGVDYGYTF | TGCGCCAGCAGCCAAATAGGGCCAGGGGTGGACTATGGCTACACCTTC
TRBD1 | TRBJ2-3 | TRBV5-4 | NA | CASSNRQAGGADTQYF | TGTGCCAGCAGCAACCGCCAGGCAGGGGGTGCAGATACGCAGTATTTT
NA | TRBJ1-1 | TRBV15 | NA | CATSRAAVWREAFF | TGTGCCACCAGCAGAGCCGCCGTGTGGCGGGAAGCTTTCTTT
TRBD2 | TRBJ2-5 | TRBV9 | NA | CASSVGASGSPTYQETQYF | TGTGCCAGCAGCGTAGGGGCTAGCGGGAGCCCGACGTACCAAGAGACCCAGTACTTC
NA | TRBJ2-3 | TRBV15 | NA | CATSRDLSTDTQYF | TGTGCCACCAGCAGAGATCTTAGCACAGATACGCAGTATTTT
NA | TRBJ1-3 | TRBV14 | NA | CASSQDWARGNTIYF | TGTGCCAGCAGCCAAGATTGGGCCCGGGGAAACACCATATATTTT
TRBD1 | TRBJ1-1 | TRBV25-1 | NA | CASSERKTGANTEAFF | TGTGCCAGCAGTGAACGGAAAACAGGGGCGAACACTGAAGCTTTCTTT
NA | TRBJ1-1 | TRBV6-5 | once | CASSYGRGGFNTEAFF | TGTGCCAGCAGTTACGGCAGGGGCGGATTCAACACTGAAGCTTTCTTT
NA | TRBJ1-6 | TRBV15 | NA | CATSRDSGYSPLHF | TGTGCCACCAGCAGAGACTCAGGGTATTCACCCCTCCACTTT
TRBD1 | TRBJ1-5 | TRBV10-3 | NA | CAISGGQFNQPQHF | TGTGCCATCAGTGGGGGACAGTTCAATCAGCCCCAGCATTTT
TRBD1 | TRBJ2-3 | TRBV30 | NA | CAWAGGASTDTQYF | TGTGCCTGGGCAGGGGGAGCCAGCACAGATACGCAGTATTTT
NA | TRBJ2-1 | TRBV18 | NA | CASSRDNYNEQFF | TGTGCCAGCTCCCGGGACAACTACAATGAGCAGTTCTTC
NA | TRBJ2-5 | TRBV27 | NA | CASSSTRRQETQYF | TGTGCCAGCAGCTCTACTAGGAGACAAGAGACCCAGTACTTC
NA | TRBJ2-5 | TRBV15 | NA | CATSSVQGTQYF | TGTGCCACCAGCAGTGTCCAGGGGACCCAGTACTTC
TRBD1 | TRBJ2-7 | TRBV7-9 | NA | CASSLALLTGGRSYEQYF | TGTGCCAGCAGCTTAGCGCTTCTCACAGGGGGCAGGTCCTACGAGCAGTACTTC
TRBD2 | TRBJ2-7 | TRBV6-6 | NA | CASSYPGTSGNEQYF | TGTGCCAGCAGTTACCCCGGGACTAGCGGAAACGAGCAGTACTTC
TRBD1 | TRBJ1-5 | TRBV5-5 | NA | CASSVETGGVGNNQPQHF | TGTGCCAGCAGCGTAGAGACAGGGGGCGTTGGGAACAATCAGCCCCAGCATTTT
NA | TRBJ1-2 | TRBV6-1 | few | CASSEAKSWGYTF | TGTGCCAGCAGTGAAGCGAAGAGCTGGGGCTACACCTTC
TRBD2 | TRBJ2-1 | TRBV30 | NA | CAWSLGLAGYNEQFF | TGTGCCTGGAGCCTCGGACTAGCGGGTTACAATGAGCAGTTCTTC